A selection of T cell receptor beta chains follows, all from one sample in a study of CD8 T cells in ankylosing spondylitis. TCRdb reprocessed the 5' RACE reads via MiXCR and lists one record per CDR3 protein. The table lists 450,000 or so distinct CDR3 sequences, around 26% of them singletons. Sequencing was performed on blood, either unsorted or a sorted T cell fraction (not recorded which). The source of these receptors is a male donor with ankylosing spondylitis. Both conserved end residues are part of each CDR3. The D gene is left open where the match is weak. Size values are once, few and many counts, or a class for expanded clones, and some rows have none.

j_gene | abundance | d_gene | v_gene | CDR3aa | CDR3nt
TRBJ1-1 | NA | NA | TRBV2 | CASSAGPRGRTEAFF | TGTGCCAGCAGCGCCGGGCCTAGGGGGAGGACTGAAGCTTTCTTT
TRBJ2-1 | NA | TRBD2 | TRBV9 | CASSPRPIWTSPSYNEQFF | TGTGCCAGCAGCCCGAGACCTATTTGGACTAGCCCTTCCTACAATGAGCAGTTCTTC
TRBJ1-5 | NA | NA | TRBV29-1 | CSVRRGLNQPQHF | TGCAGCGTTCGCAGAGGTTTGAATCAGCCCCAGCATTTT
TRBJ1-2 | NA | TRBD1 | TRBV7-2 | CASSWDRARGGGYTF | TGTGCCAGCAGCTGGGACAGGGCCCGGGGAGGAGGCTACACCTTC
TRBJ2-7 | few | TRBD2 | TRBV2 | CATERETSGYEQYF | TGTGCCACCGAAAGGGAGACTAGCGGTTACGAGCAGTACTTC
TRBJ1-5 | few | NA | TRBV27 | CASRPRGGRDQPQHF | TGTGCCAGCAGACCCCGTGGCGGCAGGGATCAGCCCCAGCATTTT
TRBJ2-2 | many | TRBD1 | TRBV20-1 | CSAGSGQLPTGELFF | TGCAGTGCTGGATCGGGACAGCTTCCCACCGGGGAGCTGTTTTTT
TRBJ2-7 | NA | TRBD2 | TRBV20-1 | CSARDPAGGRSYEQYF | TGCAGTGCTAGAGATCCGGCTGGCGGGAGGTCCTACGAGCAGTACTTC
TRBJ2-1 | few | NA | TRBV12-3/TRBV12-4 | CASSLRGSTPEQFF | TGTGCCAGCAGTTTACGGGGCTCCACACCTGAGCAGTTCTTC
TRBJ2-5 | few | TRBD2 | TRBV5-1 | CASSTGTSGEETQYF | TGCGCCAGCAGCACCGGGACTAGCGGGGAAGAGACCCAGTACTTC
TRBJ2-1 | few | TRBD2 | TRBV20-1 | CSARQLAGAYNEQFF | TGCAGTGCTAGGCAACTAGCGGGGGCCTACAATGAGCAGTTCTTC
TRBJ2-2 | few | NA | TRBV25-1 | CASSDVRANTGELFF | TGTGCCAGCAGTGATGTCAGGGCGAACACCGGGGAGCTGTTTTTT
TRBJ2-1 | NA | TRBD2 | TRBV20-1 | CSAREGTSGNYNEQFF | TGCAGTGCTAGAGAAGGAACTAGCGGAAATTACAATGAGCAGTTCTTC
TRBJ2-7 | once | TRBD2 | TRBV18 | CASSPLGGSEEQYF | TGTGCCAGCTCACCACTTGGCGGGAGTGAGGAGCAGTACTTC
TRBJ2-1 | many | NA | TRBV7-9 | CASSFSSGEEQFF | TGTGCCAGCAGCTTTAGCTCAGGGGAGGAGCAGTTCTTC
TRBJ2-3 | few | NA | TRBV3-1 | CASSQELGVGTDTQYF | TGTGCCAGCAGCCAAGAATTGGGAGTCGGCACAGATACGCAGTATTTT
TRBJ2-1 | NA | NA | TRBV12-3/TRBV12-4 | CASSLALDAYNEQFF | TGTGCCAGCAGTTTGGCCCTAGATGCCTACAATGAGCAGTTCTTC
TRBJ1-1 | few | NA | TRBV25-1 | CASSGGWGRARGTEAFF | TGTGCCAGCAGCGGAGGATGGGGAAGGGCACGGGGGACTGAAGCTTTCTTT
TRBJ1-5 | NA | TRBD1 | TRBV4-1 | CASSQESGGINQPQHF | TGCGCCAGCAGCCAAGAATCAGGGGGGATTAATCAGCCCCAGCATTTT
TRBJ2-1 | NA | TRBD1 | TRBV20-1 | CSATGGISYNEQFF | TGCAGTGCTACAGGGGGAATCTCCTACAATGAGCAGTTCTTC